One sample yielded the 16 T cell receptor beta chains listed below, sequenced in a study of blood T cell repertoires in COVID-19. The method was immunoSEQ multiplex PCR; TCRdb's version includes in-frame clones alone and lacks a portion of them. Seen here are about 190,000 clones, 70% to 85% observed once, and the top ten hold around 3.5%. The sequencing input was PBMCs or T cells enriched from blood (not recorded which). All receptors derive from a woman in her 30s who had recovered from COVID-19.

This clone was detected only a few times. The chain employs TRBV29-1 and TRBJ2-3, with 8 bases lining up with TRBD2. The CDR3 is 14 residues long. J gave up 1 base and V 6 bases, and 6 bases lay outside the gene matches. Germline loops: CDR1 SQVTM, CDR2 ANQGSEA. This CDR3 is CSVGGGTGTDTQYF. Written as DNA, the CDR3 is TGCAGCGTCGGCGGGGGGACTGGCACAGATACGCAGTATTTT.

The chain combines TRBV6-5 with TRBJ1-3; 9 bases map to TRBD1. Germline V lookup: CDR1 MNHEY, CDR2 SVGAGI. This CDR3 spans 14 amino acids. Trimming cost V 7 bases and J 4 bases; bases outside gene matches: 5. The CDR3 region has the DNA TGTGCCAGCACCTGGACAGGGGAAGGAAACACCATATATTTT. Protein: CASTWTGEGNTIYF.

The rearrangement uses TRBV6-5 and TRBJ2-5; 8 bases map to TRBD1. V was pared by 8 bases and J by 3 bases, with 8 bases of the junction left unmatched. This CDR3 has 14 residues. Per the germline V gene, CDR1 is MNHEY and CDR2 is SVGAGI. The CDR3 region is CASWKGQAKETQYF. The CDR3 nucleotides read TGTGCCAGCTGGAAGGGACAGGCCAAAGAGACCCAGTACTTC.

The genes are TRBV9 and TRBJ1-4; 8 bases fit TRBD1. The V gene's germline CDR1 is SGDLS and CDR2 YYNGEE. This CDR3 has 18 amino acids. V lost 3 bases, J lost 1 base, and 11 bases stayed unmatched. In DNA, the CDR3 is TGTGCCAGCAGCGAAGAATCCGGGACAGGTGGAACTAATGAAAAACTGTTTTTT. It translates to CASSEESGTGGTNEKLFF. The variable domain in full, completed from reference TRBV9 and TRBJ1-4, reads DSGVTQTPKHLITATGQRVTLRCSPRSGDLSVYWYQQSLDQGLQFLIQYYNGEERAKGNILERFSAQQFPDLHSELNLSSLELGDSALYFCASSEESGTGGTNEKLFFGSGTQLSVL.

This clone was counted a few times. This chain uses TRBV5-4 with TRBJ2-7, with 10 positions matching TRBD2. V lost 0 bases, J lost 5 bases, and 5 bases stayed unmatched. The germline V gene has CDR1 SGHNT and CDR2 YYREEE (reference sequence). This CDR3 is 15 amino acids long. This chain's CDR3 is CASSLVGAGGNEQYF. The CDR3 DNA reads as TGTGCCAGCAGCTTGGTTGGAGCGGGAGGGAACGAGCAGTACTTC. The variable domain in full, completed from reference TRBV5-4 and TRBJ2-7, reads ETGVTQSPTHLIKTRGQQVTLRCSSQSGHNTVSWYQQALGQGPQFIFQYYREEENGRGNFPPRFSGLQFPNYSSELNVNALELDDSALYLCASSLVGAGGNEQYFGPGTRLTVT.

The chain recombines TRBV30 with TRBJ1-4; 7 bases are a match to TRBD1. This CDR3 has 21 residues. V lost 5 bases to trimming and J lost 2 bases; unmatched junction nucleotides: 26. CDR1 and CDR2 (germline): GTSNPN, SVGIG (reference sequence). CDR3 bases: TGTGCCTGGGGAGGGGATACCGGGACAGTATTTTTAGGTTCGACTAATGAAAAACTGTTTTTT. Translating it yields CAWGGDTGTVFLGSTNEKLFF.

The CDR3 DNA sequence: TGCGCCAGCAGCTTAGGACAGGTGAACACTGAAGCTTTCTTT. This gives the protein CASSLGQVNTEAFF. The chain is built from TRBV4-1 and TRBJ1-1; 7 bases agree with TRBD1. The V segment lost 5 bases and the J segment 0 bases; nucleotides outside the gene matches: 3. The germline gives CDR1 MGHRA, CDR2 YSYEKL. This CDR3 region has 14 residues.

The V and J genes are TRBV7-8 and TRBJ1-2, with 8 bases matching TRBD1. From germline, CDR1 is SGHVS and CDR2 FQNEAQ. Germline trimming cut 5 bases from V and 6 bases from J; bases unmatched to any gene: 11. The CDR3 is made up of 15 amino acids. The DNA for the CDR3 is TGTGCCAGCAGCCCCGGACCGGGCAGGGGGCATGGCTACACCTTC. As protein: CASSPGPGRGHGYTF.

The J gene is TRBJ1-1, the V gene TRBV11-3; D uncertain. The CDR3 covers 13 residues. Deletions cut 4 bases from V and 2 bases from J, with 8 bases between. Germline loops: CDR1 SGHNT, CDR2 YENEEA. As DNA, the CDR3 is TGTGCCAGCAGCTACATAGCAAACACTGAAGCTTTCTTT. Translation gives CASSYIANTEAFF. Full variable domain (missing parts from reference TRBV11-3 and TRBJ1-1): EAGVVQSPRYKIIEKKQPVAFWCNPISGHNTLYWYLQNLGQGPELLIRYENEEAVDDSQLPKDRFSAERLKGVDSTLKIQPAELGDSAVYLCASSYIANTEAFFGQGTRLTVV.

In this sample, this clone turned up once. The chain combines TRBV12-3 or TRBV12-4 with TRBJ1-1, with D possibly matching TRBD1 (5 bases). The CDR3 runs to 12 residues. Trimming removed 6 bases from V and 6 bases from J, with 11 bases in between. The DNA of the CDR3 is TGTGCCAGCAGCCCAGGGTGGGCTGAAGCTTTCTTT. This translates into CASSPGWAEAFF.

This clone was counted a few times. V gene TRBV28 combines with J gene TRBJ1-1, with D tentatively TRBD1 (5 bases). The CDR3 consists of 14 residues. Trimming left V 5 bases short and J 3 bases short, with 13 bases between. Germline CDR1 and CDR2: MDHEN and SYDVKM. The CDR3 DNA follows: TGTGCCAGCAGTATGACAGCCCTTGACACTGAAGCTTTCTTT. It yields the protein CASSMTALDTEAFF.

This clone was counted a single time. CDR3 nucleotides: TGTGCCAGCAGCTTAGCGGGGGTGTACAATGAGCAGTTCTTC. Translating gives CASSLAGVYNEQFF. V usage is TRBV27 and J usage is TRBJ2-1; 9 bases are shared with TRBD2. V shed 6 bases and J 4 bases; nucleotides not matched to a gene: 4. The germline gives CDR1 MNHEY, CDR2 SMNVEV (reference sequence). This CDR3 is 14 amino acids long.

The CDR3 protein is CASSPSTGGTAFF. CDR3 sequence (DNA): TGTGCCAGCAGCCCGTCGACAGGGGGGACCGCTTTCTTT. This chain joins TRBV7-3 and TRBJ1-1, with 9 bases that match TRBD1. Germline V CDR1 and CDR2: SGHTA, FQGTGA. The V and J ends lost 5 bases and 11 bases, in that order; junction bases with no gene match: 9. The CDR3 runs 13 residues.

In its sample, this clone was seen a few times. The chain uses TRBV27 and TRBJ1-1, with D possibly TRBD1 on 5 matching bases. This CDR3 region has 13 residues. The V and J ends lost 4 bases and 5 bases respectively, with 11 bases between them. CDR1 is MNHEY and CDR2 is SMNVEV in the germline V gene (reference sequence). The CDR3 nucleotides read TGTGCCAGCAGTTCAAAGGGGCGGACTGAAGCTTTCTTT. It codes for CASSSKGRTEAFF.

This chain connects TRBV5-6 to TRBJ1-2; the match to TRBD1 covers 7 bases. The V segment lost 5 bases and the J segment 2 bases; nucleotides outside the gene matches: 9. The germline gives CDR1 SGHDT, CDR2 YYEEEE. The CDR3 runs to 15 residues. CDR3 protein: CASSRQGTKNYGYTF. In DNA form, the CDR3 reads TGTGCCAGCAGTCGACAGGGTACTAAGAACTATGGCTACACCTTC.

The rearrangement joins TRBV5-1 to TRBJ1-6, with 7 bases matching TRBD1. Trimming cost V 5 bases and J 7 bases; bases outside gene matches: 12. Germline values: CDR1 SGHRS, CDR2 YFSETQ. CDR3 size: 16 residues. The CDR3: CASSSGAGTANSPLHF. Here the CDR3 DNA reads TGCGCCAGCAGTTCGGGGGCTGGGACAGCCAATTCACCCCTCCACTTT. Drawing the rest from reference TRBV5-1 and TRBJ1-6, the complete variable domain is KAGVTQTPRYLIKTRGQQVTLSCSPISGHRSVSWYQQTPGQGLQFLFEYFSETQRNKGNFPGRFSGRQFSNSRSEMNVSTLELGDSALYLCASSSGAGTANSPLHFGNGTRLTVT.